This T cell receptor (beta chain) stems from a study of shared clonotypes between healthy human individuals. CDR3 length: 14 residues. V lost 0 bases and J lost 3; bases outside the gene matches: 1. The germline V gene has CDR1 SGHRS and CDR2 YFSETQ. Note on this clone: The sample has other DNA sequences that encode this CDR3 too.

Data came from immunoSEQ multiplex PCR; TCRdb stores just in-frame clones and leaves some out. The sample lists some 2,100,000 clones, about 94% seen once, with roughly 0.13% in the top ten. The sequenced material came from naive CD4+ T cells sorted from blood. The subset denotes: CD45RA+ positively selected. The receptor was isolated from a man younger than 30 in good health. J is TRBJ2-7 and V is TRBV5-1; 9 bases are shared with TRBD1. CDR3 bases: TGCGCCAGCAGCTTGGGACAGGGGGGCTACGAGCAGTACTTC. Amino acid sequence: CASSLGQGGYEQYF.